These 5 T cell receptor beta chains share one sample of origin, sequenced in a study of T cell repertoires in ileal Crohn's disease. Here immunoSEQ multiplex PCR was the method, and the copy in TCRdb shows in-frame clones only, minus some. The profile shows 55,000 to 65,000 clones, 85% to 90% of them singletons. Time point given: neoterminal ileum biopsy at postoperative endoscopy, about 6 months after surgery. Specimen: ileal tissue. The receptors come from an adult with Crohn's disease.

This clone was counted a few times. The chain carries TRBV14 and TRBJ1-2, with D maybe TRBD1 (6 bases). Germline assignment: CDR1 SGHDN and CDR2 FVKESK. This CDR3 spans 13 amino acids. The V end lost 8 bases, the J end lost 2 bases, and 12 bases lay between the germline ends. In nucleotides, the CDR3 is TGTGCCAGCTCGGGGGGGCGGAACTATGGCTACACCTTC. Its translation: CASSGGRNYGYTF. Using reference TRBV14 and TRBJ1-2 for the parts outside the CDR3, the full variable domain is EAGVTQFPSHSVIEKGQTVTLRCDPISGHDNLYWYRRVMGKEIKFLLHFVKESKQDESGMPNNRFLAERTGGTYSTLKVQPAELEDSGVYFCASSGGRNYGYTFGSGTRLTVV.

The V call is TRBV11-2, the J call TRBJ2-6; D gene ambiguous. Germline V gives CDR1 SGHAT, CDR2 FQNNGV. The CDR3 covers 15 residues. The V end was cut by 1 base, the J end by 2 bases, with 6 bases between. CDR3: CASSLATAGANVLTF. The CDR3 nucleotides read TGTGCCAGCAGCTTAGCTACTGCTGGGGCCAACGTCCTGACTTTC.

The CDR3, as DNA: TGCGCCAGCGCCTCGGGACTAGCGGGAGTCGGGATTGAGACCCAGTACTTC. Protein product: CASASGLAGVGIETQYF. The chain carries TRBV5-1 and TRBJ2-5, with TRBD2 matching over 14 bases. V was clipped by 7 bases and J by 5 bases; unmatched bases: 13. The CDR3 covers 17 residues. Germline lookup yields CDR1 SGHRS and CDR2 YFSETQ.

The gene calls are TRBV15 and TRBJ2-1; 11 bases match TRBD2. CDR1 and CDR2 (germline): LNHNV, YYDKDF (reference sequence). With V trimmed by 1 base and J by 8 bases, 7 bases remained unmatched. The CDR3 spans 16 residues. The CDR3 sequence: CATSRGTSGSFYEQFF. DNA of the CDR3: TGTGCCACCAGCAGAGGAACTAGCGGGAGTTTCTATGAGCAGTTCTTC.

The chain has TRBV5-4 and TRBJ2-7, with 12 bases matching TRBD2. The germline V gene encodes CDR1 SGHNT and CDR2 YYREEE (reference sequence). The CDR3 covers 16 residues. Unmatched junction bases numbered 4, after V lost 0 bases and J lost 3 bases. The CDR3 DNA follows: TGTGCCAGCAGCTTGGATCGGACTAGCGGGGTCTACGAGCAGTACTTC. This sequence encodes CASSLDRTSGVYEQYF.